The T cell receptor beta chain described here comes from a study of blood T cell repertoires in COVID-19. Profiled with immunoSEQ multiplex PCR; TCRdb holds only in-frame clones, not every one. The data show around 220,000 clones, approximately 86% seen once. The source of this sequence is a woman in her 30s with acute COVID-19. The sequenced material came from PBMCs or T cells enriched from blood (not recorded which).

CDR3 amino acids: CASSPRQRTNTEAFF. CDR3 DNA: TGTGCCAGCAGCCCACGACAGAGAACCAACACTGAAGCTTTCTTT. V is TRBV7-2 and J is TRBJ1-1; D might be TRBD1 (5 bases). Trimming took off 5 bases at V and 2 bases at J, with 15 bases between the two ends. The germline gives CDR1 SGHTA, CDR2 FQGNSA. The CDR3 spans 15 residues.